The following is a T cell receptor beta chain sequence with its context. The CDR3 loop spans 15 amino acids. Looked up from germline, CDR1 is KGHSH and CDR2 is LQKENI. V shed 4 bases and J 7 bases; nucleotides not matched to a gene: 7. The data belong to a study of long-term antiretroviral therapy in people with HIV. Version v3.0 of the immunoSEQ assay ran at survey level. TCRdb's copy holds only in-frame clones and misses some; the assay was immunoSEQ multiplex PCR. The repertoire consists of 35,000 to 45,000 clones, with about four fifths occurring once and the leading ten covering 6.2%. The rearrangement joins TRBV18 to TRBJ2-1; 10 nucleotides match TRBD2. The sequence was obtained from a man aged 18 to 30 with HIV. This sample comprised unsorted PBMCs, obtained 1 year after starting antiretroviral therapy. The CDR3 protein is CASSRASGGANEQFF. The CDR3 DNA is TGTGCCAGCTCACGCGCCAGCGGGGGGGCGAATGAGCAGTTCTTC.